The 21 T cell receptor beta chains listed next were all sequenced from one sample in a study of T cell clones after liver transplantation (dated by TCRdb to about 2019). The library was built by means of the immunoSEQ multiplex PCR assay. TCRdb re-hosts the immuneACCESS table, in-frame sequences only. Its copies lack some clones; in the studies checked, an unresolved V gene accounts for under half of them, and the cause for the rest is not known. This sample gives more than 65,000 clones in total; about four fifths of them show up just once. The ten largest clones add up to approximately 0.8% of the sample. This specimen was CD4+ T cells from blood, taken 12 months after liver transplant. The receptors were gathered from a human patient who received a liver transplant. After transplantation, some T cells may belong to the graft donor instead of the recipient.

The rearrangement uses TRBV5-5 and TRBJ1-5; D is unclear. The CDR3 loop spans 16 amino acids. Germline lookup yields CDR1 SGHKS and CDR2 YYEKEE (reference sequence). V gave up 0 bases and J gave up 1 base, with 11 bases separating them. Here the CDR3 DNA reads TGTGCCAGCAGCTTGGGAGCGGGTTGGAGCAATCAGCCCCAGCATTTT. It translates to CASSLGAGWSNQPQHF.

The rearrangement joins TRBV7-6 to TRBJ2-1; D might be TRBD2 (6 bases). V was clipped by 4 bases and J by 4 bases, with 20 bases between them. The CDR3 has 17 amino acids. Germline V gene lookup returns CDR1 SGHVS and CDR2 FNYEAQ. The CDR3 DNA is TGTGCCAGCAGCTCTTATAGCGGAGCTCTAGATTACAATGAGCAGTTCTTC. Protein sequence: CASSSYSGALDYNEQFF. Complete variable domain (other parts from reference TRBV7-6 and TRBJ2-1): GAGVSQSPRYKVTKRGQDVALRCDPISGHVSLYWYRQALGQGPEFLTYFNYEAQQDKSGLPNDRFSAERPEGSISTLTIQRTEQRDSAMYRCASSSYSGALDYNEQFFGPGTRLTVL.

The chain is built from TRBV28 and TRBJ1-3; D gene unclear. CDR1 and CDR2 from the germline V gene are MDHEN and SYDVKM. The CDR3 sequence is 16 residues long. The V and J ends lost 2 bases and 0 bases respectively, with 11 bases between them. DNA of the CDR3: TGTGCCAGCAGTTTAATCGGGGAGAGCTCTGGAAACACCATATATTTT. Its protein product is CASSLIGESSGNTIYF.

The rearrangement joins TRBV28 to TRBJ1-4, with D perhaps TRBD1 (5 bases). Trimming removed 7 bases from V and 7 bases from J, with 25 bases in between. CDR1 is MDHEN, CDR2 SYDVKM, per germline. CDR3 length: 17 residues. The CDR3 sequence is CASMAHRDLTVAEKLFF. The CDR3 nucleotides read TGTGCCAGCATGGCCCACCGGGACCTAACGGTGGCTGAAAAACTGTTTTTT.

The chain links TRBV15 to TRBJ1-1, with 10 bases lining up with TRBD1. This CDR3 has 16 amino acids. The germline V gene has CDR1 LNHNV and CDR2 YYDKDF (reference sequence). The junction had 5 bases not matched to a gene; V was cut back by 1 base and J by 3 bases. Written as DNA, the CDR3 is TGTGCCACCAGCAGAGGTGACAGGGGGCTCTACACTGAAGCTTTCTTT. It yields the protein CATSRGDRGLYTEAFF.

The CDR3 sequence: CAISAEGLGGNTIYF. The DNA of the CDR3 is TGTGCCATCAGTGCCGAGGGGCTCGGTGGAAACACCATATATTTT. This sequence joins TRBV10-3 and TRBJ1-3; D is perhaps TRBD1 (5 bases). The CDR3 spans 15 residues. Germline assignment: CDR1 ENHRY and CDR2 SYGVKD. Trimming removed 4 bases from V and 3 bases from J, with 13 bases in between.

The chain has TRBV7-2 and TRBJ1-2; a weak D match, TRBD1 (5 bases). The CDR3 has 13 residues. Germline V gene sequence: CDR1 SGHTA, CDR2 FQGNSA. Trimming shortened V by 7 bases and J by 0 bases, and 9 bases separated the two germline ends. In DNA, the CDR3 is TGTGCCAGCACAGGGACTTCTAACTATGGCTACACCTTC. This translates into CASTGTSNYGYTF. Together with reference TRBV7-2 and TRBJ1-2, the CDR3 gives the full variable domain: GAGVSQSPSNKVTEKGKDVELRCDPISGHTALYWYRQSLGQGLEFLIYFQGNSAPDKSGLPSDRFSAERTGGSVSTLTIQRTQQEDSAVYLCASTGTSNYGYTFGSGTRLTVV.

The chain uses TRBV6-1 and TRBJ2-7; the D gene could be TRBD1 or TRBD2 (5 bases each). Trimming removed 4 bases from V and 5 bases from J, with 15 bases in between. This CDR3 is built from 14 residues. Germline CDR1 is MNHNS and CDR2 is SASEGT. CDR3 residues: CASSGTGRINEQYF. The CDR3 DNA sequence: TGTGCCAGCAGTGGAACGGGACGGATCAACGAGCAGTACTTC.

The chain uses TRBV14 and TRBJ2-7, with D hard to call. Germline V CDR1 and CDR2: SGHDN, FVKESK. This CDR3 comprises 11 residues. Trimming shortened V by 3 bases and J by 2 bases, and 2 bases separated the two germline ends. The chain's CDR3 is CASSHAYEQYF. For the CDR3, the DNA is TGTGCCAGCAGCCACGCCTACGAGCAGTACTTC.

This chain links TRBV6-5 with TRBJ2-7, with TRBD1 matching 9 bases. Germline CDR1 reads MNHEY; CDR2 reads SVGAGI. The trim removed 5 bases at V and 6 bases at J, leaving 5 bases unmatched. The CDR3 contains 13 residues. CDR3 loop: CASSVQGAGEQYF. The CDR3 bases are TGTGCCAGCAGTGTACAGGGGGCTGGCGAGCAGTACTTC.

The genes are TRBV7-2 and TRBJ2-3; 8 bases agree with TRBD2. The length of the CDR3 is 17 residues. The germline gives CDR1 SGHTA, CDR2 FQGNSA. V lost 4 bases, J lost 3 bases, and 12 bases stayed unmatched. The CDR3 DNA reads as TGTGCCAGCAGCTATTGGATCGGGACTAGTCGGACAGATACGCAGTATTTT. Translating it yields CASSYWIGTSRTDTQYF.

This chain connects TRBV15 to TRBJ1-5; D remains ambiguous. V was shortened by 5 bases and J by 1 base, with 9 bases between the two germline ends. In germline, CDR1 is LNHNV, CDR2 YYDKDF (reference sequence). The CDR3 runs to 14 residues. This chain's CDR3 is CATSGHRSNQPQHF. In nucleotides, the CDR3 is TGTGCCACCAGCGGTCATAGAAGCAATCAGCCCCAGCATTTT.

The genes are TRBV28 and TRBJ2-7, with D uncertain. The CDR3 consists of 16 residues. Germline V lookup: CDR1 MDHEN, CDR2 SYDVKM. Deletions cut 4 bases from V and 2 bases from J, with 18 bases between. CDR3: CASSSRQSASTYEQYF. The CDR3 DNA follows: TGTGCCAGCAGTTCCCGTCAGAGCGCGAGTACCTACGAGCAGTACTTC. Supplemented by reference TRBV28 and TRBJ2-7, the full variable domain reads DVKVTQSSRYLVKRTGEKVFLECVQDMDHENMFWYRQDPGLGLRLIYFSYDVKMKEKGDIPEGYSVSREKKERFSLILESASTNQTSMYLCASSSRQSASTYEQYFGPGTRLTVT.

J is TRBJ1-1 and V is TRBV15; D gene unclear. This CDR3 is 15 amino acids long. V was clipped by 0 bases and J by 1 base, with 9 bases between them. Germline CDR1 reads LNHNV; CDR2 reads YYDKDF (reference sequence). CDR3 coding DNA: TGTGCCACCAGCAGAGATATGGGCCGGAACACTGAAGCTTTCTTT. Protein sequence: CATSRDMGRNTEAFF.

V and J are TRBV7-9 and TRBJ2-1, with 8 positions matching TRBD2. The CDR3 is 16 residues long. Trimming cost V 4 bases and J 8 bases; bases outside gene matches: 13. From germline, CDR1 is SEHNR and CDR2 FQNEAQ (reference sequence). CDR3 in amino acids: CASSSSGAGGFYEQFF. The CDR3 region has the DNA TGTGCCAGCAGCTCATCCGGGGCGGGAGGATTCTATGAGCAGTTCTTC.

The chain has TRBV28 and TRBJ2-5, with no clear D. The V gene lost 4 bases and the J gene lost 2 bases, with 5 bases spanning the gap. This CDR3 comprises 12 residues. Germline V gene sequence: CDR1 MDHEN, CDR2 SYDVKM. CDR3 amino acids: CASSWGQETQYF. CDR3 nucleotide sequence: TGTGCCAGCAGTTGGGGACAAGAGACCCAGTACTTC.

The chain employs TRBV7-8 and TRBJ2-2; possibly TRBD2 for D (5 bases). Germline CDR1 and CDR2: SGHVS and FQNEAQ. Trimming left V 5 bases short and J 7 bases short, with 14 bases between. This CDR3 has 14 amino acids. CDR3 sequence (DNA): TGTGCCAGCAGCCCCTCCCTAGCAGACGGGGAGCTGTTTTTT. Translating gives CASSPSLADGELFF.

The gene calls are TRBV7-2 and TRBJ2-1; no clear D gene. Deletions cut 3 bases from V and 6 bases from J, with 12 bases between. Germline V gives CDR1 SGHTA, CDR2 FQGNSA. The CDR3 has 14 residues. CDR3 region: CASSFTTLRNEQFF. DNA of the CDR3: TGTGCCAGCAGCTTCACGACTCTCCGCAATGAGCAGTTCTTC.

CDR3 nucleotide sequence: TGTGCCAGCAGTTTGGGACAGGGAAGAGGCCAGCCCCAGCATTTT. Protein: CASSLGQGRGQPQHF. The chain joins TRBV28 to TRBJ1-5, with TRBD1 matching over 9 bases. After removal of 3 bases from V and 7 bases from J, the junction contained 7 bases not matched to a gene. The CDR3 runs to 15 residues. CDR1 and CDR2 (germline): MDHEN, SYDVKM.

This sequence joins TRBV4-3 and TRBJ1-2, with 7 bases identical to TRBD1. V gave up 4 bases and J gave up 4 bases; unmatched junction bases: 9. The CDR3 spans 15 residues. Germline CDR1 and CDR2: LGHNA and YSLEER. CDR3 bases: TGCGCCAGCAGCCTAGGGACAGACCTATTCTATGGCTACACCTTC. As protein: CASSLGTDLFYGYTF.

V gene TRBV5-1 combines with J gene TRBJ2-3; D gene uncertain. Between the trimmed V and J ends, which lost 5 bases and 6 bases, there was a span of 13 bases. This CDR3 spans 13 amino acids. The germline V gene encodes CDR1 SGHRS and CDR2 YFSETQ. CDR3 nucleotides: TGCGCCAGCAGTTCCGGCGCCTCCGATACGCAGTATTTT. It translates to CASSSGASDTQYF.